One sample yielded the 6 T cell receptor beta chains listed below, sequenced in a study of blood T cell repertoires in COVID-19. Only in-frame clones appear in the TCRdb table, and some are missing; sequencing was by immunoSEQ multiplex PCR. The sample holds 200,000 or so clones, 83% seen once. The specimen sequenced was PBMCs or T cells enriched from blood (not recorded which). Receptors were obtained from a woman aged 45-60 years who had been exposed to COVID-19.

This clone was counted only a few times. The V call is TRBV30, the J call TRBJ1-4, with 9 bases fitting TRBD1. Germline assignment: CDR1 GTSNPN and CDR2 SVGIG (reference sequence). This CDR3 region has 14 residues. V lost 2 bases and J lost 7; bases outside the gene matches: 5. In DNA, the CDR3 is TGTGCCTGGAGTCTCGGGACAGGGATTGAAAAACTGTTTTTT. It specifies CAWSLGTGIEKLFF.

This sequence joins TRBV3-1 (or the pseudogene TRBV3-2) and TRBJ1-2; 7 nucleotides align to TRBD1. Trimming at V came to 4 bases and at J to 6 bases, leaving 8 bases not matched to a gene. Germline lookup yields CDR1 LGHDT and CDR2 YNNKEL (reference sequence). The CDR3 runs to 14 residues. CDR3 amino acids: CASSPDRERDGYTF. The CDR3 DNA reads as TGTGCCAGCAGCCCCGACAGGGAACGGGATGGCTACACCTTC.

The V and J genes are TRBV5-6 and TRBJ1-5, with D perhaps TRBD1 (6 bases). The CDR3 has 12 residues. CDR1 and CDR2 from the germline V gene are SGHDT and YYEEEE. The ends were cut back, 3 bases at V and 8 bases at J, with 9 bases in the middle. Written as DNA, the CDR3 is TGTGCCAGCAGCTATTCAGGGGAGCCCCAGCATTTT. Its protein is CASSYSGEPQHF.

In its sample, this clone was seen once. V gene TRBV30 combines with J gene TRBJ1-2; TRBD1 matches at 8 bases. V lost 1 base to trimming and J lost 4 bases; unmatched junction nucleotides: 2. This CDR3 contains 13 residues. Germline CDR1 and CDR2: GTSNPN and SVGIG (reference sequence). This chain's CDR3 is CAWSGGQGYGYTF. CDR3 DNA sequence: TGTGCCTGGAGTGGCGGACAGGGCTATGGCTACACCTTC.

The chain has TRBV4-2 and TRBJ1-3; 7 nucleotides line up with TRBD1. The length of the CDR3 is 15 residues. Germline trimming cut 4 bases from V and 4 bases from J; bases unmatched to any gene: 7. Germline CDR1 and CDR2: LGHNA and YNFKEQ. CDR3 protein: CASSRRDSLGNTIYF. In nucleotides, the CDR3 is TGTGCCAGCAGCCGCCGGGACAGCCTCGGAAACACCATATATTTT.

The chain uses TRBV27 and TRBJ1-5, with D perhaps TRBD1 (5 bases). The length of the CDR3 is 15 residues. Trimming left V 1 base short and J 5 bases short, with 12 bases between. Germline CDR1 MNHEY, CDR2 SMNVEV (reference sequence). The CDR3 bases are TGTGCCAGCAGTTTATACTCGGACATCGATCAGCCCCAGCATTTT. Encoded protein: CASSLYSDIDQPQHF.